This T cell receptor beta chain was sequenced in a study of blood T cell repertoires in COVID-19 (TCRdb year 2020). Broadly, across the study: Samples from collaborators originated in the United States, Italy and Spain and spanned both the acute and convalescent phases of COVID-19. A de-identified subject ID, COVID-19 status, age in years and sex were almost always included in the sample metadata. The samples were drawn from two sources: the first 160 participants of the ongoing ImmuneRACE study, and about 1,300 subjects contributed by 6 global collaborators. The prospective study material was composed of cDNA or gDNA derived from T cells, B-cell-depleted T cells, or PBMCs. The repertoires were released in a freely available public database intended as a resource for research on the immune response to SARS-CoV-2. Where available, HLA class I and class II types were taken from metadata supplied by the sample provider and were not determined by assay-based typing. Subjects who had been exposed to COVID-19, were actively infected with it, or had recovered from it provided the deeply sampled blood TCRbeta repertoires that made up the dataset. Study-wide conclusions, independent of this receptor: The quantity of clinical and demographic metadata differed by source and by participant and was supplied without curation.

Collaborating institutions collected whole blood in K2EDTA tubes following their own protocols. For TCRbeta analysis, collaborators shipped samples in one of three forms: frozen whole blood, isolated PBMCs, or DNA extracted from either of those sample types. This clone showed up just a few times. The antigen this receptor binds is unknown. Base qualities are not recorded, but no much larger clone differs from it by a single base. TCRbeta CDR3 regions were amplified from genomic DNA by means of the immunoSEQ Assay, a bias-controlled multiplex PCR. In the source study's methods: Nucleated cell counts per sample were estimated from amplification of reference gene primers within the assay. To quantify the absolute abundance of each unique TCRbeta CDR3 rearrangement, sequence reads were collapsed and filtered. Productive Simpson clonality was computed per sample as the square root of Simpson's diversity index over productive rearrangements. TCRdb took this table from immuneACCESS and kept in-frame rearrangements with V and J called. Such tables lack part of the clones; where checked against another copy, unresolved V genes explain under half of the gap, and the rest is unexplained. V, J and clone size derive from that table, while D and trimming were established from the DNA sequence. This sample gives about 220,000 clones in total; around 82% of them show up just once. The ten largest clones add up to 3.6% of the sample.

The germline V gene yields SGHTA for CDR1 and FQGTGA for CDR2. The CDR3 sequence holds 15 residues, the cysteine and phenylalanine included. CDR3 DNA is the only sequence kept; it has 45 bases, read in frame from the first base. Trimming removed 1 base from V and 2 bases from J, leaving 11 bases between the germline ends. The chain is assembled from TRBV7-3 and TRBJ1-2; a weak D assignment points to TRBD1 (6 bases agree). What was sequenced was peripheral blood. The sequence was collected from an elderly woman with acute or convalescent COVID-19. The CDR3 in this case is CASSLMAGTNYGYTF. The DNA sequence follows: TGTGCCAGCAGCTTAATGGCAGGGACAAACTATGGCTACACCTTC.